What follows are 12 T cell receptor beta chains derived from one specimen sequenced in a study of blood T cell repertoires in COVID-19. The protocol was immunoSEQ multiplex PCR, while the TCRdb copy is restricted to in-frame clones and leaves out a portion. Of some 170,000 clones in the sample, roughly 90% were seen once. The sample comprised peripheral blood. These receptors came from a woman aged 60-75 years who had recovered from COVID-19.

This chain uses TRBV9 with TRBJ1-2; D not resolved. The CDR3 totals 12 residues. The germline CDR1 and CDR2 sequences are SGDLS and YYNGEE. Between the trimmed V and J ends, which lost 4 bases and 5 bases, there was a span of 9 bases. The CDR3 here is CASSSDTYGYTF. The CDR3 DNA reads TGTGCCAGCAGCTCCGACACTTATGGCTACACCTTC.

This clone showed up just once. The chain is built from TRBV5-1 and TRBJ2-7, with TRBD2 matching 8 bases. Trimming cost V 5 bases and J 3 bases; bases outside gene matches: 4. This CDR3 spans 13 amino acids. Germline CDR1 and CDR2: SGHRS and YFSETQ. The CDR3 spells CASRIGTSYEQYF. The CDR3 DNA is TGCGCCAGCAGGATAGGGACTAGCTACGAGCAGTACTTC.

V and J are TRBV4-1 and TRBJ2-5; 8 positions agree with TRBD1. Germline CDR1 and CDR2: MGHRA and YSYEKL. The CDR3 is made up of 14 amino acids. The V and J ends lost 1 base and 5 bases, in that order; junction bases with no gene match: 3. DNA of the CDR3: TGCGCCAGCAGCCAAGTGGGACAGGAGGAGACCCAGTACTTC. Translation gives CASSQVGQEETQYF.

This chain connects TRBV6-1 to TRBJ2-7; D remains ambiguous. Germline CDR1 is MNHNS and CDR2 is SASEGT. CDR3 length: 13 amino acids. The ends were cut back, 8 bases at V and 0 bases at J, with 11 bases in the middle. Written as DNA, the CDR3 is TGTGCCAGCCGTCCCTCCTACTCCTACGAGCAGTACTTC. Protein sequence: CASRPSYSYEQYF.

The chain employs TRBV14 and TRBJ2-7, with TRBD1 identical over 9 bases. Germline V gene lookup returns CDR1 SGHDN and CDR2 FVKESK. The CDR3 totals 13 residues. With 3 bases clipped from V and 12 bases from J, the junction kept 9 bases outside the gene matches. CDR3 in DNA: TGTGCCAGCAGCCACCCGGGACAGGGTAAAAGGTACTTC. Its protein is CASSHPGQGKRYF.

This clone was seen a single time. The rearrangement uses TRBV7-8 and TRBJ2-1, with TRBD1 matching over 9 bases. The V segment lost 5 bases and the J segment 4 bases; nucleotides outside the gene matches: 9. Looked up from germline, CDR1 is SGHVS and CDR2 is FQNEAQ. The CDR3 consists of 16 residues. For the CDR3, the DNA is TGTGCCAGCAGCCCAGACGGGACAGGGATATACAATGAGCAGTTCTTC. Translation: CASSPDGTGIYNEQFF.

The chain is built from TRBV5-4 and TRBJ2-5, with no clear D. This CDR3 has 14 amino acids. Germline CDR1 SGHNT, CDR2 YYREEE (reference sequence). Trimming took 2 bases from V and 4 from J, leaving 12 bases between them. The CDR3 loop reads CASSFNSQRETQYF. The CDR3 nucleotides read TGTGCCAGCAGCTTCAACAGCCAGAGAGAGACCCAGTACTTC.

This sequence joins TRBV10-2 and TRBJ2-5, with D perhaps TRBD1 (5 bases). The CDR3 is 14 amino acids. V shed 4 bases and J shed 4 bases, with 13 bases lying between them. Germline V gene lookup returns CDR1 WSHSY and CDR2 SAAADI. The CDR3 reads CASSGARVAETQYF. In DNA form, the CDR3 reads TGCGCCAGCAGTGGTGCCAGGGTAGCAGAGACCCAGTACTTC.

V gene TRBV4-1 combines with J gene TRBJ2-2, with 14 bases lining up with TRBD2. The ends lost 2 bases at V and 7 bases at J; junction bases unmatched: 9. Germline assignment: CDR1 MGHRA and CDR2 YSYEKL. The CDR3 is 18 residues long. CDR3 DNA: TGCGCCAGCAGCCAACCCCCGGGACTAGCGGGGGTTAACGGGGAGCTGTTTTTT. The encoded protein is CASSQPPGLAGVNGELFF.

The CDR3 spells CSVERQQNTEAFF. CDR3 DNA sequence: TGCAGCGTTGAACGACAGCAGAACACTGAAGCTTTCTTT. The chain carries TRBV29-1 and TRBJ1-1; a possible D gene is TRBD1 (5 bases). V dropped 2 bases and J dropped 1 base, with 8 bases sitting between them. Germline V gives CDR1 SQVTM, CDR2 ANQGSEA. The CDR3 totals 13 residues.

J is TRBJ1-4 and V is TRBV27; D is perhaps TRBD1 (5 bases). V gave up 6 bases and J gave up 4 bases, with 9 bases separating them. Germline V gene lookup returns CDR1 MNHEY and CDR2 SMNVEV (reference sequence). The CDR3 is 13 residues long. This CDR3 is CASRRQGNEKLFF. For the CDR3, the DNA is TGTGCCAGCAGAAGGCAGGGTAATGAAAAACTGTTTTTT.

This clone occurred once. V usage is TRBV21-1 and J usage is TRBJ1-1. TRBV21-1 is reported as a pseudogene. This CDR3 is 15 amino acids long. CDR3 amino acids: CASSMPPGENTEAFF. CDR3 bases: TGTGCCAGCAGCATGCCGCCGGGGGAGAACACTGAAGCTTTCTTT.